The rows below give T cell receptor beta chains drawn from one sample of a study of T cells in Graves' hyperthyroidism and ophthalmopathy. TCRdb re-derived calls from the multiplex PCR reads in MiXCR, one entry per CDR3 protein. The table lists more than 300,000 distinct CDR3 sequences, roughly a sixth of them singletons, with approximately 33% in the top ten. The sequenced sample was blood. These receptors were collected from a woman aged 30 to 39 with Graves' hyperthyroidism that later progressed to Graves' ophthalmopathy. The conserved cysteine and the conserved F or W are not part of the CDR3 here. Each record gives: V gene, CDR3 length, clone size, J gene, CDR3 protein. Expanded clones get a size class; other rows say once, few or many, or leave the size out.

TRBV28	12	many	TRBJ1-5	ASSLVSYNQPQH
TRBV5-1	13	many	TRBJ2-7	ASSSRAGVDYEQY
TRBV20-1	14	NA	TRBJ2-3	SANGLAGVDTDTQY
TRBV28	11	many	TRBJ2-5	ASSSGARETQY
TRBV12-3/TRBV12-4	12	many	TRBJ1-5	ASSPGRRTQPQH
TRBV7-9	15	many	TRBJ1-1	ASSSIPTGPGDTEAF
TRBV4-1	16	NA	TRBJ2-2	ASSHLVRDSFYTGELF
TRBV2	12	many	TRBJ2-3	ASSEVGDSDTQY
TRBV6-5	18	many	TRBJ2-6	ASSYSIGTGVFPGANVLT
TRBV20-1	13	NA	TRBJ2-1	SAPKRELHYNEQF
TRBV30	12	NA	TRBJ1-4	AWSGPGGLEKLF
TRBV5-1	14	NA	TRBJ1-1	ASSLRTGVMNTEAF
TRBV10-3	10	many	TRBJ2-7	AIRKDSYEQY
TRBV7-2	14	NA	TRBJ2-3	ASSLAGALSSTAQY
TRBV30	10	many	TRBJ2-7	AWRDISYEQY
TRBV4-1	13	few	TRBJ1-1	ASSQETGGLSEAF
TRBV6-1	14	many	TRBJ2-1	ASRSMRHLTYNEQF
TRBV30	12	many	TRBJ1-1	AWSNRAANTEAF